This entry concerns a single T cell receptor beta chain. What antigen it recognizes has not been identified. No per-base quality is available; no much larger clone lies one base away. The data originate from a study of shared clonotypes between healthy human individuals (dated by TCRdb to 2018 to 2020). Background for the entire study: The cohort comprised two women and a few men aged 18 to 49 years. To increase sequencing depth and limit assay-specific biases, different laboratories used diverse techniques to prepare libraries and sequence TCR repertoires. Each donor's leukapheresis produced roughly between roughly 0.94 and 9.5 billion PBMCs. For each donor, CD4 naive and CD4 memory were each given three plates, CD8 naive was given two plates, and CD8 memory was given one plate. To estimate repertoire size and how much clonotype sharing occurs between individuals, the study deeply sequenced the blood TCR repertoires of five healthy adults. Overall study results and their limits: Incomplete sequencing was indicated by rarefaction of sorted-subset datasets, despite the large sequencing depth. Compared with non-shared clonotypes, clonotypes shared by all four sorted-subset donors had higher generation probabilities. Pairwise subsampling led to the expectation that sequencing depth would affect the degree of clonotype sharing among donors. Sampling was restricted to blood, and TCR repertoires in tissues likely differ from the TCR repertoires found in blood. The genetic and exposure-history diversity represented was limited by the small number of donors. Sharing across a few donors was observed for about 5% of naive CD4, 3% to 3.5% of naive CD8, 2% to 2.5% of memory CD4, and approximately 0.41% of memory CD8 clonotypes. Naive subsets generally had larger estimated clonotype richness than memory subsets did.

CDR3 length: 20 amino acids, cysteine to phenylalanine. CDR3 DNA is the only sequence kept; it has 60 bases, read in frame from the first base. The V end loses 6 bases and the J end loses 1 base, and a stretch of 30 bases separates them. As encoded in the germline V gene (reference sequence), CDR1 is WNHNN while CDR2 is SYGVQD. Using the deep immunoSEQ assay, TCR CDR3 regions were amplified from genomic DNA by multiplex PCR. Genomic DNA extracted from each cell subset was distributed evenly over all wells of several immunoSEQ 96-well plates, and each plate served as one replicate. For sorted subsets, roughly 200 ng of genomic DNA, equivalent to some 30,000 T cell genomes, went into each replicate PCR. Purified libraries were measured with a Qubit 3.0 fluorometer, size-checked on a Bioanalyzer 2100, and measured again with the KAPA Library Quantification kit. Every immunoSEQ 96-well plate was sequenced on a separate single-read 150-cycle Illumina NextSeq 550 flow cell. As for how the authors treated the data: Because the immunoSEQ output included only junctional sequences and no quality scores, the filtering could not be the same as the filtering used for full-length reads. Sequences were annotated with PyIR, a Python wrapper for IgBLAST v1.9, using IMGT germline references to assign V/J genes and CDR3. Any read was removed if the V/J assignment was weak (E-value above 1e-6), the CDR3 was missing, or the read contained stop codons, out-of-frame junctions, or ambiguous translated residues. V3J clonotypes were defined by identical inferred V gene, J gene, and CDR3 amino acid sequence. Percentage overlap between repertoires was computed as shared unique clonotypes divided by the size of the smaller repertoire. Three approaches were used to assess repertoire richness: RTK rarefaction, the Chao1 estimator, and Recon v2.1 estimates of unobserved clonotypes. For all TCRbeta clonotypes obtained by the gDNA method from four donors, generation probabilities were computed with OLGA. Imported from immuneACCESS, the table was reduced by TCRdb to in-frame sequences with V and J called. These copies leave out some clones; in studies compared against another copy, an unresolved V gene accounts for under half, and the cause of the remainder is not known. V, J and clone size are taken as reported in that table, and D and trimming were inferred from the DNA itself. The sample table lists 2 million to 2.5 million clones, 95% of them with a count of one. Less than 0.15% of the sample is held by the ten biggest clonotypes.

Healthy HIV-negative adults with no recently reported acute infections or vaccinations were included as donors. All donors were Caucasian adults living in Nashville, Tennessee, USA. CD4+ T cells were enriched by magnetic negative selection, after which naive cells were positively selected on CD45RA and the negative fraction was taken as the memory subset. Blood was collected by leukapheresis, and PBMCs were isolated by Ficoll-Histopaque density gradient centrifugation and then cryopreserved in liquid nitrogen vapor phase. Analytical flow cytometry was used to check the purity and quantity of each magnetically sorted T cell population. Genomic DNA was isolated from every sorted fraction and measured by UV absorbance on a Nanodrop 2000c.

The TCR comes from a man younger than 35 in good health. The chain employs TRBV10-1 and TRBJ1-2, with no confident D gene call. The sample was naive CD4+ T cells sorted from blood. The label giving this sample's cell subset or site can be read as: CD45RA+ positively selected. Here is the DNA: TGCGCCAGCAGGGAAGCAGGAGAGAAGCAGGTGGGGATCCATAACTATGGCTACACCTTC. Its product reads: CASREAGEKQVGIHNYGYTF.